This T cell receptor beta chain derives from a study of Ad26.COV2.S vaccination and SARS-CoV-2 variants. Generated by immunoSEQ multiplex PCR, the TCRdb table keeps only in-frame clones and is missing some. The sample holds over 400,000 clones, 90% seen once. V was trimmed by 1 base and J by 0 bases, leaving 7 bases between them. CDR3 length: 15 residues. The germline gives CDR1 SGHAT, CDR2 FQNNGV. Documented treatment: about 20 received Ad26.COV2.S at low or high dose, single or two shots; roughly 5 received placebo; per-sample allocation not given. Specimen acquisition occurred on day 63 following the initial vaccine or placebo injection.

This sequence was found in a person between 18 and 65 years old who received the Ad26.COV2.S COVID-19 vaccine or a placebo. The sample was peripheral blood, taken in a trial of Ad26.COV2.S vaccine versus placebo. The J gene is TRBJ1-5, the V gene TRBV11-2; D ambiguous. CDR3: CASSLGTVSNQPQHF. The CDR3 nucleotides read TGTGCCAGCAGCTTAGGGACGGTTAGCAATCAGCCCCAGCATTTT.